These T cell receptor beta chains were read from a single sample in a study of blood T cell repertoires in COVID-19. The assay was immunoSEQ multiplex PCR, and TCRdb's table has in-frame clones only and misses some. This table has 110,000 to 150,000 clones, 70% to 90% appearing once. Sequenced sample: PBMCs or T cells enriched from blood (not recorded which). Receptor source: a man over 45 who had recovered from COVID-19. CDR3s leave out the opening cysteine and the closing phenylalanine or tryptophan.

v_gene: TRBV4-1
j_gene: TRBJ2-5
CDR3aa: ASRLAGYRSETQY

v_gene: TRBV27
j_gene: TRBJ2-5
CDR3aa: ASSPDSGGSQETQY

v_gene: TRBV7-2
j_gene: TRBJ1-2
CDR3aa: ASSLGTGTGLNYGYT

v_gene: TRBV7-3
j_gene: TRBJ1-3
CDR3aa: ASSLRSGNTIY

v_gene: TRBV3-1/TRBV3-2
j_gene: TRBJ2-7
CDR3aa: ASRPGTRRSEQY

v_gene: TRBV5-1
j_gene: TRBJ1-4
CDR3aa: ASSLERGNEKLF

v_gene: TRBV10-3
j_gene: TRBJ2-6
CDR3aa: AIKGQGALAGANVLT

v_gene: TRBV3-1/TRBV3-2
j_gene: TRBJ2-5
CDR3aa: ASSQLAGYQETQY

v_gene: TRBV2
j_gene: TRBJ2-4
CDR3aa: ASSVRLENIQY

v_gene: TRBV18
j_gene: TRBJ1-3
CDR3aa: ASSPRGASGNTIY

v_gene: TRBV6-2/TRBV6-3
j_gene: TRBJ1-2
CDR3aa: ASSFRTEAT

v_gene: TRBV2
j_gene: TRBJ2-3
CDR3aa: ASRRGGSTDTQY

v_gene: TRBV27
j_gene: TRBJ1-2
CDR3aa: ASSLNRYYGYT

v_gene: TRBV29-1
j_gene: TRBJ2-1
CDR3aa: SVGAGVSPSYNEQF

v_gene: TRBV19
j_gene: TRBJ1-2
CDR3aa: ASSSPYRDYGYT

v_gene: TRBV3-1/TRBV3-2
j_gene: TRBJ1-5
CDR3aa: ASSYDRVDQPQH

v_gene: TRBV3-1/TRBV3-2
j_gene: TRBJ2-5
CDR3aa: ASSAISPIAGEETQY

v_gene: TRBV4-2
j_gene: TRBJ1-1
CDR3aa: ASSQGVGQALMNTEAF

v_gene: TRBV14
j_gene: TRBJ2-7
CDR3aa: ASSDREAYNYEQY

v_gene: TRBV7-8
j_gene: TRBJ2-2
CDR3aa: ASSLRGTDTGELF

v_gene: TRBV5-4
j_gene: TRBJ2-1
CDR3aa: ASSLYSGAGRVGNEQF

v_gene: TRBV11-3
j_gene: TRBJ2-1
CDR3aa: ASSFAGTLYNEQF

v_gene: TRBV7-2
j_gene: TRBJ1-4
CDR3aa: ASSLRATNEKLF

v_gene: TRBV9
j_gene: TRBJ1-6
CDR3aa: ASSDFGSPLH

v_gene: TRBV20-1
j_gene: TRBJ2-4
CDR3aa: SASRPNSGNIQY

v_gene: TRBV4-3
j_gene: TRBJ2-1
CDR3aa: ASSQDGAGSGQF

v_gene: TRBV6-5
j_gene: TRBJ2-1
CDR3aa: ASSSPIGGYNEQF

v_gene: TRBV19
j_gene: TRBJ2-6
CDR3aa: ASVGLSGANVLT

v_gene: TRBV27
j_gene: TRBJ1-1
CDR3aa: ASSFRSTGTEAF

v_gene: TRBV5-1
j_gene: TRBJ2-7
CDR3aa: ASSLSGYSYEQY